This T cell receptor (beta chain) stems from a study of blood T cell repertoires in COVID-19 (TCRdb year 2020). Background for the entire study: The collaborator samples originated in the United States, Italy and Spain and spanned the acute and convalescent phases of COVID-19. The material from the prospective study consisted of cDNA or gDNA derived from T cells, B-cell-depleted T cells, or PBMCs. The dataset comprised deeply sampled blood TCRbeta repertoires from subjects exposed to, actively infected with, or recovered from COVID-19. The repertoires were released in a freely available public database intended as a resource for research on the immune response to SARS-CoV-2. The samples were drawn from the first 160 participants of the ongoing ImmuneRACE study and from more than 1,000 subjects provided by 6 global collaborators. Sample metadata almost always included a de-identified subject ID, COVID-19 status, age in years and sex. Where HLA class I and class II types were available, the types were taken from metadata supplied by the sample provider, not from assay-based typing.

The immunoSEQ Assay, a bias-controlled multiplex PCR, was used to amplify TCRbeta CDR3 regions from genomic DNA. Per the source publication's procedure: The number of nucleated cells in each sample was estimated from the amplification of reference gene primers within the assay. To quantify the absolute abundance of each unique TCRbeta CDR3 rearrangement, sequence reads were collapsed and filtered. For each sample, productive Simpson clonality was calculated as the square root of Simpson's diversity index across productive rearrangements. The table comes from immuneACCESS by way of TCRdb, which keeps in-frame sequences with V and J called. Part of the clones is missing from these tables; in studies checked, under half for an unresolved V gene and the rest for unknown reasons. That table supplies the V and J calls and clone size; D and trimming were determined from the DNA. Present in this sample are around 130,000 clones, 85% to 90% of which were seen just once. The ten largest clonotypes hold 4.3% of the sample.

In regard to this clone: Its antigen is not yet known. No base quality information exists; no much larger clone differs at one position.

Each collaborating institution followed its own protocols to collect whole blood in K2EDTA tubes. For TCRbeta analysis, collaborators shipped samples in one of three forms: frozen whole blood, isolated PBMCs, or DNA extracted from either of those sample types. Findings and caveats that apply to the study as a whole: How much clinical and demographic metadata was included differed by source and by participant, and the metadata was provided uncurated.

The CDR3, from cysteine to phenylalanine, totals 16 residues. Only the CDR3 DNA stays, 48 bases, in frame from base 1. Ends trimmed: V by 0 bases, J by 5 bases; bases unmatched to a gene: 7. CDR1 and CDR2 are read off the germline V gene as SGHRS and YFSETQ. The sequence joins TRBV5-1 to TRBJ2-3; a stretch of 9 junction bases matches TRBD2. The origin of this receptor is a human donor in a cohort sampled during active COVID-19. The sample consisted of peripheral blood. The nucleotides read TGCGCCAGCAGCTTGGATGGGGGACTAGCTAAAGATACGCAGTATTTT. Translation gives CASSLDGGLAKDTQYF.